A single sample gave rise to the 27 T cell receptor beta chains below, sequenced in a study of blood T cells in healthy people across ages. PCR was performed a second time for 7 to 11 cycles using a sample-barcoded 5' primer and a J-beta primer mix. Using its own MiXCR run on the 5' RACE reads, TCRdb lists one record per CDR3 protein. The sample gives 1,800,000 or so distinct CDR3 sequences, about two fifths of which show up once; 23% is in the top ten. The sequenced sample was blood. The source is a human donor in good health.

This clonotype was observed a few times. The chain links TRBV6-2 or TRBV6-3 to TRBJ1-5, with a weak D call TRBD1 (6 bases). V lost 0 bases and J lost 6, with 18 bases in between. The V gene's germline CDR1 is MNHEY and CDR2 SVGEGT. This CDR3 is 17 amino acids long. In nucleotides, the CDR3 is TGTGCCAGCAGTTACTCGATACGGGGGGCGTTGGGTCAGCCCCAGCATTTT. Protein sequence: CASSYSIRGALGQPQHF.

This clonotype turned up a few times. V and J are TRBV20-1 and TRBJ2-1; 11 bases map to TRBD2. CDR1 and CDR2 from the germline V gene are DFQATT and SNEGSKA (reference sequence). Trimming at V came to 5 bases and at J to 4 bases, leaving 10 bases not matched to a gene. The CDR3 extends over 16 amino acids. DNA for the CDR3: TGCAGTGCTCCGAAGTTACTAGCGGGGGTGTACAATGAGCAGTTCTTC. Translation gives CSAPKLLAGVYNEQFF.

This clonotype was picked up a small number of times. The chain joins TRBV20-1 to TRBJ1-5; D may be TRBD1 (5 bases). This CDR3 spans 12 amino acids. Germline CDR1 reads DFQATT; CDR2 reads SNEGSKA (reference sequence). The ends were cut back, 7 bases at V and 4 bases at J, with 11 bases in the middle. Here the CDR3 DNA reads TGCAGTGTGGGACGAAATAATCAGCCCCAGCATTTT. It codes for CSVGRNNQPQHF.

The V gene is TRBV28, the J gene TRBJ1-1, with TRBD1 matching over 9 bases. The CDR3 spans 16 residues. Trimming cost V 5 bases and J 0 bases; bases outside gene matches: 7. Germline lookup yields CDR1 MDHEN and CDR2 SYDVKM. The CDR3 region is CASSTGQGPMNTEAFF. The CDR3 DNA reads TGTGCCAGCAGTACCGGACAGGGGCCCATGAACACTGAAGCTTTCTTT.

There are a few counts of this clonotype. The chain is built from TRBV5-1 and TRBJ2-3, with D uncertain. V lost 4 bases to trimming and J lost 2 bases, with 17 bases between them. The CDR3 covers 16 residues. Germline CDR1 is SGHRS and CDR2 is YFSETQ. CDR3 nucleotide sequence: TGCGCCAGCAGCAGAGAGAACAGACTTAACACAGATACGCAGTATTTT. Translated: CASSRENRLNTDTQYF.

The gene calls are TRBV21-1 and TRBJ2-1; the D call in the table, TRBD1, was not verified against the DNA. TRBV21-1 is recorded as a pseudogene. CDR3 length equals 18 residues. The CDR3 region is CASSSARDPLCSSYEQFF. The CDR3 nucleotides read TGTGCCAGCAGTTCGGCCAGGGATCCCTTATGCAGCTCCTACGAGCAGTTCTTC.

There are a few counts of this clonotype. The chain combines TRBV6-2 or TRBV6-3 with TRBJ2-1, with 8 nucleotides matching TRBD2. Germline V gene data show CDR1 as MNHEY and CDR2 as SVGEGT. The CDR3 has 18 residues. V shed 4 bases and J 2 bases; nucleotides not matched to a gene: 13. CDR3 nucleotide sequence: TGTGCCAGCAGTTCCCTCCCATCGGAACTAGCGGCCTACAATGAGCAGTTCTTC. Protein product: CASSSLPSELAAYNEQFF.

The sample holds many counts of this clonotype. This chain joins TRBV29-1 and TRBJ2-3; maybe TRBD1 (6 bases). The germline V gene has CDR1 SQVTM and CDR2 ANQGSEA. The CDR3 sequence is 12 residues long. Trimming took 7 bases from V and 3 from J, leaving 11 bases between them. CDR3 region: CSAQGGTDTQYF. The CDR3 DNA follows: TGCAGCGCCCAAGGGGGTACAGATACGCAGTATTTT.

The chain is built from TRBV12-3 or TRBV12-4 and TRBJ2-5, with D tentatively TRBD1 (5 bases). The DNA end is more similar to TRBJ2-7, so the J call may be wrong. The CDR3 length is 13 residues. This CDR3 is CASSLIQGDEQYF. The CDR3 bases are TGTGCCAGCAGTTTAATCCAGGGCGACGAGCAGTACTTC.

This clonotype was observed once. Here the CDR3 reads CASIDPRRRADTQYF. CDR3 DNA sequence: TGTGCCAGCATAGATCCGCGGAGGAGGGCAGATACGCAGTATTTT. The V call is TRBV2, the J call TRBJ2-3; possibly TRBD2 for D (6 bases). Germline V gene data show CDR1 as SNHLY and CDR2 as FYNNEI. The CDR3 contains 15 residues. V was shortened by 7 bases and J by 4 bases, with 18 bases between the two germline ends. The variable domain in full, with the rest retrieved from reference TRBV2 and TRBJ2-3, is EPEVTQTPSHQVTQMGQEVILRCVPISNHLYFYWYRQILGQKVEFLVSFYNNEISEKSEIFDDQFSVERPDGSNFTLKIRSTKLEDSAMYFCASIDPRRRADTQYFGPGTRLTVL.

The DNA of the CDR3 is TGTGCCAGCAGCCCGGCGTCGTCACCCCTCCACTTT. This codes for CASSPASSPLHF. This chain connects TRBV7-2 to TRBJ1-6; D ambiguous. Per germline, CDR1 SGHTA and CDR2 FQGNSA. The CDR3 runs to 12 residues. With 5 bases removed from V and 10 bases from J, the gap between germline ends came to 9 bases.

V usage is TRBV7-2 and J usage is TRBJ2-7; D perhaps matches TRBD1 (6 bases). The CDR3 contains 14 residues. Germline V CDR1 and CDR2: SGHTA, FQGNSA. Trimming left V 4 bases short and J 3 bases short, with 13 bases between. CDR3 nucleotide sequence: TGTGCCAGCAGCTATTTCAGGGGCGACTACGAGCAGTACTTC. It specifies CASSYFRGDYEQYF.

The chain employs TRBV5-1 and TRBJ2-3, with D tentatively TRBD1 or TRBD2 (6 bases each). Germline V CDR1 and CDR2: SGHRS, YFSETQ. Trimming pared 0 bases from V and 4 bases from J, leaving 15 bases between. This CDR3 is built from 16 residues. CDR3 amino acids: CASSLGSRGGADTQYF. Written as DNA, the CDR3 is TGCGCCAGCAGCTTGGGTTCCAGGGGCGGGGCAGATACGCAGTATTTT.

This clonotype has a handful of counts. The chain recombines TRBV29-1 with TRBJ1-2; possible D gene TRBD1, 5 bases. The CDR3 runs 14 residues. Germline V gene sequence: CDR1 SQVTM, CDR2 ANQGSEA. Trimming cost V 3 bases and J 2 bases, with 13 bases left between them. The CDR3 spells CSVDFQGGNYGYTF. The CDR3 DNA follows: TGCAGCGTTGATTTCCAGGGAGGGAACTATGGCTACACCTTC.

This clonotype was seen a handful of times. The chain uses TRBV29-1 and TRBJ2-1, with 8 bases aligning to TRBD2. Germline V CDR1 and CDR2: SQVTM, ANQGSEA. The CDR3 spans 13 residues. The J segment lost 8 bases and the V segment lost 7 bases, leaving 10 bases of the junction unmatched. The CDR3 coding sequence is TGCAGCGGCCGCCGGGGGGGAATCCATGAGCAGTTCTTC. Amino acids: CSGRRGGIHEQFF.

A single count supports this clonotype. One end of the junction does not line up with germline, which may come from a read error. The V call is TRBV12-3 or TRBV12-4, the J call TRBJ1-2; D is unclear. The CDR3 is 13 amino acids. The CDR3 sequence is CASSLGLSDGHTF. CDR3 DNA sequence: TGTGCCAGCAGTTTAGGGCTTTCTGATGGCCACACCTTC.

There are a few counts of this clonotype. The chain has TRBV7-3 and TRBJ2-2, with D tentatively TRBD1 (6 bases). CDR1 SGHTA and CDR2 FQGTGA come from the germline V gene. The CDR3 runs 17 residues. The V end was cut by 6 bases, the J end by 3 bases, with 20 bases between. CDR3 nucleotide sequence: TGTGCCAGCAGAAGAGACGTACAGGGCTTGTACACCGGGGAGCTGTTTTTT. Translating it yields CASRRDVQGLYTGELFF.

This clonotype was counted ten times or more. The V call is TRBV5-1, the J call TRBJ1-4, with 7 bases fitting TRBD1. With V trimmed by 4 bases and J by 5 bases, 5 bases remained unmatched. The CDR3 sequence is 14 residues long. Germline V CDR1 and CDR2: SGHRS, YFSETQ. The CDR3 region is CASSRDRSNEKLFF. The CDR3 coding sequence is TGCGCCAGCAGCAGGGACAGATCAAATGAAAAACTGTTTTTT.

The chain joins TRBV5-6 to TRBJ1-2; D is unresolved. Germline V gene lookup returns CDR1 SGHDT and CDR2 YYEEEE. The V end was cut by 3 bases, the J end by 4 bases, with 10 bases between. The CDR3 runs 13 residues. The CDR3 DNA sequence: TGTGCCAGCAGCTCTGACACTTCCTATGGCTACACCTTC. Its translation: CASSSDTSYGYTF. The full variable domain, its missing parts supplied by reference TRBV5-6 and TRBJ1-2, is DAGVTQSPTHLIKTRGQQVTLRCSPKSGHDTVSWYQQALGQGPQFIFQYYEEEERQRGNFPDRFSGHQFPNYSSELNVNALLLGDSALYLCASSSDTSYGYTFGSGTRLTVV.

This clonotype showed up just a few times. The rearrangement links TRBV20-1 to TRBJ2-1, with D hard to call. CDR1 is DFQATT and CDR2 is SNEGSKA in the germline V gene (reference sequence). Trimming cost V 6 bases and J 0 bases, with 9 bases left between them. This CDR3 comprises 13 residues. CDR3 bases: TGCAGTGCCCCCTCGAGCTCCTACAATGAGCAGTTCTTC. This encodes CSAPSSSYNEQFF.

The chain links TRBV11-2 to TRBJ2-2; the D is unclear. V was shortened by 1 base and J by 3 bases, with 12 bases between the two germline ends. The CDR3 length is 16 residues. Germline V gene data show CDR1 as SGHAT and CDR2 as FQNNGV. The DNA for the CDR3 is TGTGCCAGCAGCTTAGTGGGTCTATCGTACACCGGGGAGCTGTTTTTT. Its protein product is CASSLVGLSYTGELFF.

V usage is TRBV3-1 and J usage is TRBJ2-2; D gene uncertain. With 5 bases removed from V and 6 bases from J, the gap between germline ends came to 10 bases. This CDR3 contains 13 residues. In germline, CDR1 is LGHDT, CDR2 YNNKEL (reference sequence). The CDR3 reads CASSDEPSGELFF. The DNA of the CDR3 is TGTGCCAGCAGCGACGAGCCGTCCGGGGAGCTGTTTTTT.

This sequence joins TRBV6-6 and TRBJ2-5, with TRBD1 identical over 7 bases. With the DNA end fitting TRBJ2-7 better, the J assignment may be wrong. Per germline, CDR1 MNHNY and CDR2 SVGAGI (reference sequence). The CDR3 runs 13 residues. CDR3 sequence: CASRGQFSHEQYF. DNA of the CDR3: TGTGCCAGCAGGGGACAGTTTTCTCACGAGCAGTACTTC.

The chain links TRBV20-1 to TRBJ1-1; D not resolved. V was shortened by 1 base and J by 4 bases, with 7 bases between the two germline ends. Germline CDR1 and CDR2: DFQATT and SNEGSKA (reference sequence). CDR3 size: 12 residues. CDR3 sequence (DNA): TGCAGTGCTAGAGTACCGGGCACTGAAGCTTTCTTT. Translation: CSARVPGTEAFF.

The chain carries TRBV7-6 and TRBJ2-6, with 8 positions matching TRBD1. V lost 3 bases to trimming and J lost 0 bases; unmatched junction nucleotides: 4. The germline gives CDR1 SGHVS, CDR2 FNYEAQ. This CDR3 is 17 amino acids long. This chain's CDR3 is CASSLDRVFSGANVLTF. The DNA of the CDR3 is TGTGCCAGCAGCTTGGACAGGGTATTCTCTGGGGCCAACGTCCTGACTTTC.

This clonotype was observed a few times. The rearrangement uses TRBV5-1 and TRBJ2-7, with D possibly being TRBD1 (5 bases). Germline V lookup: CDR1 SGHRS, CDR2 YFSETQ. Trimming removed 5 bases from V and 5 bases from J, with 23 bases in between. This CDR3 is built from 16 residues. The DNA for the CDR3 is TGCGCCAGCAGGATGAACACAGGATCCTTCTGGGACGAGCAGTACTTC. Translated: CASRMNTGSFWDEQYF.

V and J are TRBV4-1 and TRBJ2-3, with 13 bases aligning to TRBD2. Germline V gene data show CDR1 as MGHRA and CDR2 as YSYEKL. The CDR3 runs 20 residues. V lost 1 base and J lost 4; bases outside the gene matches: 14. The CDR3 DNA reads TGCGCCAGCAGCCAAGTGTCCTGGACTAGCGGGGGAGGACCTTCAGATACGCAGTATTTT. It yields the protein CASSQVSWTSGGGPSDTQYF.